The entry below describes one TCR beta chain. Amplification used 60 Vbeta primers and 13 Jbeta primers. Some clones are missing from TCRdb's copy, which holds only in-frame ones; the method was immunoSEQ multiplex PCR. The table has some 140,000 clones, roughly three quarters seen once. Germline V gives CDR1 MNHNS, CDR2 SASEGT. The CDR3 is made up of 15 amino acids. The ends were cut back, 6 bases at V and 2 bases at J, with 14 bases in the middle. The data originate from a study of cytomegalovirus exposure and HLA in healthy donors. The gene calls are TRBV6-1 and TRBJ1-3; D call uncertain. Sequencing was carried out using PBMCs. The sequence was obtained from a woman in her sixties in good health and CMV-seronegative. The CDR3 sequence is CASRITRATGNTIYF. In DNA, the CDR3 is TGTGCCAGCAGAATAACGAGGGCCACTGGAAACACCATATATTTT.